The 8 T cell receptor beta chains below come from one sample, sequenced in a study of blood T cell repertoires in COVID-19. The protocol was immunoSEQ multiplex PCR, while the TCRdb copy is restricted to in-frame clones and leaves out a portion. The repertoire includes about 180,000 clones, roughly 84% of them detected once, and around 10% sits in the top ten. The source material was peripheral blood. These receptors originate from a woman at least 80 years old with acute or convalescent COVID-19.

V and J are TRBV11-2 and TRBJ2-3; TRBD2 agrees at 14 bases. The CDR3 has 17 amino acids. Germline assignment: CDR1 SGHAT and CDR2 FQNNGV. V lost 5 bases and J lost 5; bases outside the gene matches: 9. The CDR3 DNA reads as TGTGCCAGCAGCCTCGGACTAGCGGGAGGCCTAATAGATACGCAGTATTTT. It specifies CASSLGLAGGLIDTQYF.

This clone was seen repeatedly, ten times or more. The chain is built from TRBV5-1 and TRBJ1-2; D call uncertain. Germline V lookup: CDR1 SGHRS, CDR2 YFSETQ. The CDR3 runs 15 residues. The V gene lost 3 bases and the J gene lost 8 bases, with 20 bases spanning the gap. In DNA, the CDR3 is TGCGCCAGCAGCTACGACCCGGGCACCGCGGGGGGCTACACCTTC. It specifies CASSYDPGTAGGYTF.

This chain uses TRBV5-1 with TRBJ1-2, with D maybe TRBD1 (6 bases). Germline CDR1 reads SGHRS; CDR2 reads YFSETQ. This CDR3 contains 16 residues. Trimming left V 2 bases short and J 2 bases short, with 16 bases between. This CDR3 reads CASSLGAGAWNYGYTF. In DNA form, the CDR3 reads TGCGCCAGCAGCTTAGGGGCAGGGGCGTGGAACTATGGCTACACCTTC.

The J gene is TRBJ1-5, the V gene TRBV6-4; possibly TRBD1 for D (6 bases). V dropped 8 bases and J dropped 7 bases, with 15 bases sitting between them. This CDR3 has 13 residues. The germline gives CDR1 MRHNA, CDR2 SNTAGT. The CDR3 is CASSTSTGQPQHF. The CDR3 DNA follows: TGTGCCAGCTCAACATCAACAGGGCAGCCCCAGCATTTT.

The J gene is TRBJ2-7, the V gene TRBV7-8; TRBD1 is a possible D gene (5 bases). This CDR3 contains 12 residues. CDR1 and CDR2 (germline): SGHVS, FQNEAQ. Trimming stripped 1 base from V and 6 bases from J, with 7 bases between. CDR3 sequence (DNA): TGTGCCAGCAGCTTAGGCAGGGTCGAGCAGTACTTC. Residues: CASSLGRVEQYF.

The rearrangement links TRBV25-1 to TRBJ1-6; 7 bases align to TRBD1. CDR1 MGHDK and CDR2 SYGVNS come from the germline V gene. Germline trimming cut 8 bases from V and 9 bases from J; bases unmatched to any gene: 10. The CDR3 runs to 14 residues. The CDR3 here is CASGQTGVGSPLHF. CDR3 nucleotide sequence: TGTGCCAGCGGACAAACAGGGGTGGGTTCACCCCTCCACTTT.

The chain links TRBV7-2 to TRBJ1-6, with a tentative D call TRBD1 (6 bases). Germline values: CDR1 SGHTA, CDR2 FQGNSA. V lost 7 bases and J lost 8, with 15 bases in between. The CDR3 totals 14 residues. Written as DNA, the CDR3 is TGTGCCAGCAAAATGGGGCAGGGGTATTCACCCCTCCACTTT. The encoded protein is CASKMGQGYSPLHF.

This chain connects TRBV30 to TRBJ1-2; 8 nucleotides line up with TRBD1. The V and J ends lost 4 bases and 7 bases, in that order; junction bases with no gene match: 5. Germline CDR1 and CDR2: GTSNPN and SVGIG (reference sequence). This CDR3 region has 12 residues. For the CDR3, the DNA is TGTGCCTGGACGCAGGGGGCTAGTGGCTACACCTTC. It yields the protein CAWTQGASGYTF.